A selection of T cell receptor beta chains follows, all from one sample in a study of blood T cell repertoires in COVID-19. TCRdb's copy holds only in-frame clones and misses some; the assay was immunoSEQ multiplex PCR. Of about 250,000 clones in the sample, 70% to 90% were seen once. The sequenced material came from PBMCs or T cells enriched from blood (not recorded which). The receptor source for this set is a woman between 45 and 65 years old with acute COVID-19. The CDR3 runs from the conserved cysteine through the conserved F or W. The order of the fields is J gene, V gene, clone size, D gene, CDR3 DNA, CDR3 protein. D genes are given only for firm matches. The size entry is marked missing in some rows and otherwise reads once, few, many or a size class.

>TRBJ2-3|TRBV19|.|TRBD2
TGTGCCAGTAGTATATCTGGCGGGGGGGCGGATACGCAGTATTTT
CASSISGGGADTQYF
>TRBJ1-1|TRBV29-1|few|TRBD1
TGCAGCGTTGTCGCGGTGTCCGACAGGGGAATAAACACTGAAGCTTTCTTT
CSVVAVSDRGINTEAFF
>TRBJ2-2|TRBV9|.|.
TGTGCCAGCAGCGTAGGGGTCCGGGGGACGAACACCGGGGAGCTGTTTTTT
CASSVGVRGTNTGELFF
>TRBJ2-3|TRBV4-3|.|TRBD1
TGCGCCAGCAGCCAAACCGGGACAGGGGCTTCAGATACGCAGTATTTT
CASSQTGTGASDTQYF
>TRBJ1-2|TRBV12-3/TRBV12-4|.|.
TGTGCCACGTCGGCGGGGCGCGACTATGGCTACACCTTC
CATSAGRDYGYTF
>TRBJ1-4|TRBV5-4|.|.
TGTGCCAGCAGCTTGGATACACAGTGGCCTAATGAAAAACTGTTTTTT
CASSLDTQWPNEKLFF
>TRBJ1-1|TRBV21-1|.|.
TGTGCCAGCAGCAAGTTTGTAGAATCGCGGGTACACAAGAACACTGAAGCTTTCTTT
CASSKFVESRVHKNTEAFF
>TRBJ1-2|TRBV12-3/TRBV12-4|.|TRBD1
TGTGCCAGCAGCCCGGACAGGGACCATGGCTACACCTTC
CASSPDRDHGYTF
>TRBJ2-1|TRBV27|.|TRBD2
TGTGCCAGCAGTTTTGACGGGGGGGCCTACAATGAGCAGTTCTTC
CASSFDGGAYNEQFF
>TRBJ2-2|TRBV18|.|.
TGTGCCAGCTCACTGCCAATAGGAGGTTCTAACACCGGGGAGCTGTTTTTT
CASSLPIGGSNTGELFF
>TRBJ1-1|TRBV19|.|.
TGTGCCAGTAGTATAATCGGACAACCGAACACTGAAGCTTTCTTT
CASSIIGQPNTEAFF
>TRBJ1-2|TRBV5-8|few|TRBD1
TGTGCCAGCAGCTTGAGGGACAGGGTCTATGGCTACACCTTC
CASSLRDRVYGYTF
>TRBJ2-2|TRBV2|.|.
TGTGCCAGCAGTGAGCCGACAGGGAACACCGGGGAGCTGTTTTTT
CASSEPTGNTGELFF
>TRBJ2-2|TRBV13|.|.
TGTGCCAGCAGTTACAGGGCCGGGGAGCTGTTTTTT
CASSYRAGELFF
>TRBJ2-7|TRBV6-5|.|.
TGTGCCAGCAGTTATTACGGAGGGAGGTACGAGCAGTACTTC
CASSYYGGRYEQYF
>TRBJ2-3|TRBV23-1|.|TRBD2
TGCTCGGGAGGGTGGGACGGCGATAGCACAGATACGCAGTATTTT
CSGGWDGDSTDTQYF
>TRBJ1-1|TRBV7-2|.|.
TGTGCCAGCAGCTTGATAACAACTGAAGCTTTCTTT
CASSLITTEAFF
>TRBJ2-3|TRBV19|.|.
TGTGCCAGTAGTATAGAGGGGGGGGCCTCTTTTCCGCAGTATTTT
CASSIEGGASFPQYF
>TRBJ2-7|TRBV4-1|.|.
TGCGCCAGCAGCCAAGACTGGCGGTCTTCCTACGAGCAGTACTTC
CASSQDWRSSYEQYF
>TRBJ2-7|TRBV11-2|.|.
TGTGCCAGCAGCTTAGATTCGGCCAGGGCGTACTACGAGCAGTACTTC
CASSLDSARAYYEQYF
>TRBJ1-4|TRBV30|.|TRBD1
TGTGCCTGGAGGACAGGGCAAAATGAAAAACTGTTTTTT
CAWRTGQNEKLFF
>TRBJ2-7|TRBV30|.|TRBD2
TGTGCCTCGGAAGGGAGCGGGACCTACGAGCAGTACTTC
CASEGSGTYEQYF
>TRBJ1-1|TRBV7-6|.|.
TGTGCCAGCAGTCAGCCAACCGGGACTGTGAACACTGAAGCTTTCTTT
CASSQPTGTVNTEAFF
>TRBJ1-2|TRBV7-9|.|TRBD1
TGTGCCAGCAGCTTAGCGGGGACAGGGGCTTCGTTTGGCTACACCTTC
CASSLAGTGASFGYTF
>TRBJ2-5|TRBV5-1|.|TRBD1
TGCGCCAGCAGCTTGGGGGACAGCCAAGAGACCCAGTACTTC
CASSLGDSQETQYF
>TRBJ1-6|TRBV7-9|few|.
TGTGCCACCAGACAGGAAAATTCACCCCTCCACTTT
CATRQENSPLHF
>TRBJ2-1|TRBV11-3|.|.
TGTGCCAGCAGCCTCATAACGGACAAAGGCAATGAGCAGTTCTTC
CASSLITDKGNEQFF
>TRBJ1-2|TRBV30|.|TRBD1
TGTGCCTGGACGTCGGGACAGGGGAACTATGGCTACACCTTC
CAWTSGQGNYGYTF
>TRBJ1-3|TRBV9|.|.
TGTGCCAGCAGCGTACAGGGGAGTGGTGGAAACACCATATATTTT
CASSVQGSGGNTIYF
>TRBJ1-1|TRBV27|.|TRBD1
TGTGCCAGCGAAAGGTTGGGACAGGGGGGCAAAGCTTTCTTT
CASERLGQGGKAFF
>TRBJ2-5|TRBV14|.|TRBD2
TGTGCCAGCAGCGTCGGGGGGGCTGAGACCCAGTACTTC
CASSVGGAETQYF
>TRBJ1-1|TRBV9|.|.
TGTGCCAGCAGCGTAGGGGAAGGGGTTGGGAACACTGAAGCTTTCTTT
CASSVGEGVGNTEAFF
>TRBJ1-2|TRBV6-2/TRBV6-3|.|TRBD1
TGTGCCAGCAGTTACGAGGTGGGACAGTCCCGCTATGGCTACACCTTC
CASSYEVGQSRYGYTF